A selection of T cell receptor beta chains follows, all from one sample in a study of blood T cell repertoires in COVID-19. The table came from immunoSEQ multiplex PCR; TCRdb's copy has only in-frame clones and leaves some out. The data hold about 240,000 clones, with 75% to 90% observed a single time. Material: peripheral blood. The receptors here all came from a woman between 55 and 75 years old with active or convalescent COVID-19. CDR3s include the opening cysteine and the closing phenylalanine or tryptophan. A D gene is named only where the DNA matches it firmly. The listing skips clone size in some rows; elsewhere it reads once, few, many or a size class.

CDR3 DNA,CDR3 protein,V gene,J gene,clone size,D gene
TGTGCCAGTACCCCAGGGGACAGTTCCACAGATACGCAGTATTTT,CASTPGDSSTDTQYF,TRBV19,TRBJ2-3,-,TRBD1
TGTGCCAGCAGCTTGGCGGGAGGGGCCACTGCCTACGAGCAGTACTTC,CASSLAGGATAYEQYF,TRBV5-6,TRBJ2-7,-,TRBD2
TGTGCCAGCAGCGCTCGGCGCATCGATGAGCAGTTCTTC,CASSARRIDEQFF,TRBV19,TRBJ2-1,once,-
TGTGCCAGCAGCCAAGACCTCAGACAGGTTCAAGAGACCCAGTACTTC,CASSQDLRQVQETQYF,TRBV14,TRBJ2-5,-,-
TGTGCCAGCGGCCCGGCAGGGGGCTACGAGCAGTACTTC,CASGPAGGYEQYF,TRBV7-9,TRBJ2-7,-,TRBD1
TGTGCCAGTAGTATATTGGGACAGGGAGATACGCAGTATTTT,CASSILGQGDTQYF,TRBV19,TRBJ2-3,-,TRBD1
TGTGCCAGCAGCTTAACGGGGATGAACACTGAAGCTTTCTTT,CASSLTGMNTEAFF,TRBV5-5,TRBJ1-1,-,-
TGTGCCAGCAGCTTTACTAGCGGGGGGAACGGGGAGCTGTTTTTT,CASSFTSGGNGELFF,TRBV6-2/TRBV6-3,TRBJ2-2,-,TRBD2
TGTGCCAGCAGCGTAAATCAGGGGGCCCTGAACACTGAAGCTTTCTTT,CASSVNQGALNTEAFF,TRBV9,TRBJ1-1,-,TRBD1
TGTGCCAGCAGCTTGGGCGGGTTGGAGGAGACCCAGTACTTC,CASSLGGLEETQYF,TRBV5-6,TRBJ2-5,few,-
TGTGCCAGCAGCTTGGTGCTCACCAGGGGGCCGAACACTGAAGCTTTCTTT,CASSLVLTRGPNTEAFF,TRBV5-4,TRBJ1-1,-,TRBD1